The clone carrying this T cell receptor (beta chain) was detected only once. Its antigen is unknown. The entry originates in a study of vaccination effects on CD4 cells after COVID-19. As for the study in general: As their vaccination, participants received two doses of either BNT162b2 or mRNA-1273.

Before any sequencing was done, the ViraFEST assay used viral peptide pools to expand antigen-specific CD4+ T cells. Subsequent to a culture period of roughly 11 days, CD4+ T cells were isolated. Vaccinated participants had no history of SARS-CoV-2 infection and tested negative for nucleocapsid antibodies. Supplemented with roughly 9 IU/ml IL-2 and 9.5 to 10 ug/ml peptides, under 2.5 million PBMC per well were kept in culture. Germline CDR1 is SGHNT and CDR2 is YYREEE (reference sequence). V dropped 0 bases and J dropped 4 bases, with 13 bases sitting between them. CDR3 length: 15 residues. Sequencing was performed with immunoSEQ multiplex PCR; in TCRdb, only in-frame clones are kept and a portion is missing. Among tens of thousands of clones listed, 74% were seen once. Study-level results: Infection-derived and vaccine-derived clones contracted markedly late after vaccination.

The J gene is TRBJ1-1, the V gene TRBV5-4; tentatively, D is TRBD1 (5 bases). This clonotype was sampled from a human donor who received a COVID-19 vaccine. Material: CD4+ T cells from PBMCs cultured with HCoV-229E spike peptides, obtained before COVID-19 vaccination. The CDR3 here is CASSLGGTGGTEAFF. CDR3 nucleotides: TGTGCCAGCAGCTTGGGCGGGACCGGAGGCACTGAAGCTTTCTTT.